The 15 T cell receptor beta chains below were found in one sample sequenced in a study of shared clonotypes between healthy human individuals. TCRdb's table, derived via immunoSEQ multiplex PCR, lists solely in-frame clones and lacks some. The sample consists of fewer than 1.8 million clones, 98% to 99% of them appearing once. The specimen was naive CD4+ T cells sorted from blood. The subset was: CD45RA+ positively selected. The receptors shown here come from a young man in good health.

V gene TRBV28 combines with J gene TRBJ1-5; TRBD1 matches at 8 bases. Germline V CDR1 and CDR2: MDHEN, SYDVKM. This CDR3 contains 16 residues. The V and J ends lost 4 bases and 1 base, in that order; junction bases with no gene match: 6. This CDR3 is CASSSSDRGSNQPQHF. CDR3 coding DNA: TGTGCCAGCAGTTCCAGTGACAGGGGAAGCAATCAGCCCCAGCATTTT.

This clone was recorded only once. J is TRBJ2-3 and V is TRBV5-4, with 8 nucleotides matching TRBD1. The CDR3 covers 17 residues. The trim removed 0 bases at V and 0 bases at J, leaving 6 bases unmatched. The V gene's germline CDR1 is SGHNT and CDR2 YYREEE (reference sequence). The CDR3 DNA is TGTGCCAGCAGCTTGGAGGGACAGGCCGCTAGCACAGATACGCAGTATTTT. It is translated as CASSLEGQAASTDTQYF.

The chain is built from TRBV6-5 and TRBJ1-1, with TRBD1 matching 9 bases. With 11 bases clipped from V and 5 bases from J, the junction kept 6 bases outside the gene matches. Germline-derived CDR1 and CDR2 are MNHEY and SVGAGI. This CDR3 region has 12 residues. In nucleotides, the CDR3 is TGTGCCTGCTACAGGGGGCCAACTGAAGCTTTCTTT. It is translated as CACYRGPTEAFF.

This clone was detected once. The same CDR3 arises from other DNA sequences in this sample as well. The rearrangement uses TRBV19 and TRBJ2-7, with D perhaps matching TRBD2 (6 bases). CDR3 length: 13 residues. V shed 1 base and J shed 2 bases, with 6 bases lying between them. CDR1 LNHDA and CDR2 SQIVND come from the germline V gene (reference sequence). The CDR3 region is CASSIAGAYEQYF. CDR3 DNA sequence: TGTGCCAGTAGTATAGCGGGGGCCTACGAGCAGTACTTC.

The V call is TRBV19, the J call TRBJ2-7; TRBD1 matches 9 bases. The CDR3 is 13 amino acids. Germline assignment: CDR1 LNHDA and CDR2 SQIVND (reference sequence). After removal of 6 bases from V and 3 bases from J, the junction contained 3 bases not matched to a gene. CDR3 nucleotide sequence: TGTGCCAGTAGCAAGGACAGGGGCTACGAGCAGTACTTC. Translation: CASSKDRGYEQYF.

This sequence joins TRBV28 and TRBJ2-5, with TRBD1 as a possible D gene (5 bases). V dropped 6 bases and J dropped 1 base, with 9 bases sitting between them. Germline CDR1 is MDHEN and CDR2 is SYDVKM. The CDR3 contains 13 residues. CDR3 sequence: CASRGVPQETQYF. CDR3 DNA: TGTGCCAGCAGAGGGGTACCCCAAGAGACCCAGTACTTC. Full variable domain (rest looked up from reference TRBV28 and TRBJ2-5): DVKVTQSSRYLVKRTGEKVFLECVQDMDHENMFWYRQDPGLGLRLIYFSYDVKMKEKGDIPEGYSVSREKKERFSLILESASTNQTSMYLCASRGVPQETQYFGPGTRLLVL.

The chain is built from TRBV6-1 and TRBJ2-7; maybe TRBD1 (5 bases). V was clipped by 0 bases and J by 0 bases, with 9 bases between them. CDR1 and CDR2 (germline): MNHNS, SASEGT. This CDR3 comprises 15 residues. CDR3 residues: CASSEARTPSYEQYF. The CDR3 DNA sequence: TGTGCCAGCAGTGAAGCTCGGACACCCTCCTACGAGCAGTACTTC.

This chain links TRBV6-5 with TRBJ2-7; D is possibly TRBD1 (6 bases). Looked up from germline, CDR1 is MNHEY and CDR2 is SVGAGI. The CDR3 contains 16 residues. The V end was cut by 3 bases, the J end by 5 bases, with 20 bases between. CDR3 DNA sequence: TGTGCCAGCAGTTATCTCGGGACAAAAGGAAGGGACGAGCAGTACTTC. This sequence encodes CASSYLGTKGRDEQYF.

The CDR3 DNA follows: TGCGCCAGCAGCTTGGTTGGCGGGGACGGAAACTATGGCTACACCTTC. Protein product: CASSLVGGDGNYGYTF. The chain has TRBV5-1 and TRBJ1-2; the D gene is possibly TRBD1 (5 bases). The CDR3 has 16 amino acids. V was clipped by 0 bases and J by 2 bases, with 14 bases between them. Germline loops: CDR1 SGHRS, CDR2 YFSETQ.

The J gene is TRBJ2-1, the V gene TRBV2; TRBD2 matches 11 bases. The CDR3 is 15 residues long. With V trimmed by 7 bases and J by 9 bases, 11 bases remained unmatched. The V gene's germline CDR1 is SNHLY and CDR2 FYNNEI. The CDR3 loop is CASNALAGDYGEQFF. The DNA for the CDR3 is TGTGCCAGCAACGCACTAGCGGGAGATTATGGTGAGCAGTTCTTC.

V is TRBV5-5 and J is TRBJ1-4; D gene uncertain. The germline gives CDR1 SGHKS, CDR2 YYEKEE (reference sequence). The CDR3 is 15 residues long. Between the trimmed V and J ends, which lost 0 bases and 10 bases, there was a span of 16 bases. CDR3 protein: CASSLDAPSSLKLFF. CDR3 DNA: TGTGCCAGCAGCTTGGATGCCCCATCCAGTTTAAAACTGTTTTTT.

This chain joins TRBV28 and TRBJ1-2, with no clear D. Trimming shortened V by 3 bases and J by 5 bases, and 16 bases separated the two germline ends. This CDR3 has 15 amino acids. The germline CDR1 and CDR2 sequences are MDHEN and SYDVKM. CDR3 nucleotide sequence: TGTGCCAGCAGTTTGGGAGGGTCCGGGGATTATGGCTACACCTTC. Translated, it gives CASSLGGSGDYGYTF.

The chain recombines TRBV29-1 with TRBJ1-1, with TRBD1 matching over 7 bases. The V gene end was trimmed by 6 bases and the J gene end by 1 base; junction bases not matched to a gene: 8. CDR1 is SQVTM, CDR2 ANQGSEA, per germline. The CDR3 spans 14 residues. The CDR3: CSVEKGQRNTEAFF. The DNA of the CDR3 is TGCAGCGTCGAAAAGGGACAGAGGAACACTGAAGCTTTCTTT.

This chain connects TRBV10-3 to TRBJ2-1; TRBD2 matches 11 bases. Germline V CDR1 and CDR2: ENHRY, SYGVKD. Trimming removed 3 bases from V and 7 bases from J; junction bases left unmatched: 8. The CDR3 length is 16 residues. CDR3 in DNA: TGTGCCATCAGTGATAAGTACACTAGCGGGAGTAATGAGCAGTTCTTC. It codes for CAISDKYTSGSNEQFF.

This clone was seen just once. The CDR3 nucleotides read TGTGCCAGCAGTGAATATGCTCCCACAGATACGCAGTATTTT. Translated, it gives CASSEYAPTDTQYF. This chain joins TRBV25-1 and TRBJ2-3; D unclear. The CDR3 totals 14 residues. V shed 0 bases and J shed 2 bases, with 6 bases lying between them. The germline V gene has CDR1 MGHDK and CDR2 SYGVNS.